The 23 T cell receptor beta chains presented below share a single source sample, sequenced in a study of chemoradiotherapy in HPV16-positive cancers. The assay was immunoSEQ multiplex PCR, and TCRdb's table has in-frame clones only and misses some. The sample includes some 10,000 clones, roughly 80% of them seen just once. The input for sequencing was blood, taken from a patient who underwent chemoradiotherapy. All receptors derive from a human donor with HPV-associated anogenital cancer.

The V call is TRBV5-6, the J call TRBJ2-5; D is ambiguous. Germline V gene sequence: CDR1 SGHDT, CDR2 YYEEEE. Trimming stripped 0 bases from V and 0 bases from J, with 9 bases between. This CDR3 contains 15 residues. The CDR3 region is CASSLAVGHQETQYF. In nucleotides, the CDR3 is TGTGCCAGCAGCTTGGCGGTGGGCCACCAAGAGACCCAGTACTTC.

This sequence joins TRBV7-2 and TRBJ1-1; D ambiguous. V lost 0 bases to trimming and J lost 5 bases, with 16 bases between them. CDR1 is SGHTA and CDR2 is FQGNSA in the germline V gene. This CDR3 comprises 16 residues. CDR3 nucleotides: TGTGCCAGCAGCTTAGCGGCCGGCCCCGCGGGGACTGAAGCTTTCTTT. Translated, it gives CASSLAAGPAGTEAFF.

The rearrangement uses TRBV28 and TRBJ1-4; tentatively, D is TRBD1 (5 bases). V was trimmed by 1 base and J by 4 bases, leaving 16 bases between them. This CDR3 region has 17 residues. CDR1 and CDR2 from the germline V gene are MDHEN and SYDVKM. The CDR3 spells CASSLLNPGRINEKLFF. CDR3 DNA sequence: TGTGCCAGCAGTTTATTGAACCCGGGACGGATTAATGAAAAACTGTTTTTT.

This chain joins TRBV6-1 and TRBJ1-2; D is unclear. This CDR3 contains 14 residues. Germline V gene sequence: CDR1 MNHNS, CDR2 SASEGT. The germline V and J ends were trimmed by 3 bases and 7 bases, with 15 bases remaining between them. The CDR3 nucleotides are TGTGCCAGCAGTGACGGACCGGAATTTGGTGGCTACACCTTC. Its translation: CASSDGPEFGGYTF.

Turning to this clone: The same CDR3 can be traced to other DNA sequences in this sample. The chain carries TRBV6-5 and TRBJ1-6; D possibly corresponds to TRBD1 (5 bases). CDR3 length equals 13 residues. V was cut by 1 base and J by 10 bases, with 8 bases left in between. Germline V gives CDR1 MNHEY, CDR2 SVGAGI. The CDR3 nucleotides are TGTGCCAGCAGTTACTTGGGGGAATCACCCCTCCACTTT. Translated: CASSYLGESPLHF.

This clone was detected only a few times. V gene TRBV2 combines with J gene TRBJ1-1; maybe TRBD1 (5 bases). The germline CDR1 and CDR2 sequences are SNHLY and FYNNEI. CDR3 length: 14 residues. Trimming pared 8 bases from V and 4 bases from J, leaving 17 bases between. The DNA of the CDR3 is TGTGCCAGCTTACCGACGGGGGTGGTCACTGAAGCTTTCTTT. It is translated as CASLPTGVVTEAFF.

J is TRBJ2-2 and V is TRBV19; D perhaps matches TRBD2 (5 bases). V was trimmed by 2 bases and J by 6 bases, leaving 13 bases between them. This CDR3 region has 15 residues. Looked up from germline, CDR1 is LNHDA and CDR2 is SQIVND (reference sequence). The CDR3: CASSISASKPGELFF. CDR3 nucleotide sequence: TGTGCCAGTAGTATATCTGCTAGCAAGCCCGGGGAGCTGTTTTTT. The whole variable domain, filled in from reference TRBV19 and TRBJ2-2, reads DGGITQSPKYLFRKEGQNVTLSCEQNLNHDAMYWYRQDPGQGLRLIYYSQIVNDFQKGDIAEGYSVSREKKESFPLTVTSAQKNPTAFYLCASSISASKPGELFFGEGSRLTVL.

CDR3 nucleotide sequence: TGCGCCAGCAGCTTGGCAACTTCCGGGACAGGGGGGACCTACGAGCAGTACTTC. Translation: CASSLATSGTGGTYEQYF. The V gene is TRBV5-1, the J gene TRBJ2-7, with 11 nucleotides matching TRBD1. V dropped 0 bases and J dropped 2; count of bases not matched to a gene: 10. CDR1 is SGHRS, CDR2 YFSETQ, per germline. CDR3 size: 18 residues.

The chain carries TRBV29-1 and TRBJ1-1, with D perhaps TRBD1 (6 bases). There are 14 residues in the CDR3. V shed 4 bases and J shed 0 bases, with 12 bases lying between them. Germline V gene lookup returns CDR1 SQVTM and CDR2 ANQGSEA. CDR3 sequence (DNA): TGCAGCGTTGGCAGGGGCAGGATGAACACTGAAGCTTTCTTT. Translating it yields CSVGRGRMNTEAFF.

V is TRBV6-6 and J is TRBJ1-1, with 7 bases identical to TRBD1. Losses at the gene ends were 7 bases for V and 0 bases for J; bases not matched to a gene: 2. The CDR3 runs to 13 residues. The germline V gene encodes CDR1 MNHNY and CDR2 SVGAGI (reference sequence). The CDR3 loop is CASNDRVNTEAFF. The CDR3 DNA is TGTGCCAGCAATGACAGGGTGAACACTGAAGCTTTCTTT.

This clone came up a few times. This rearrangement joins TRBV7-9 to TRBJ2-3, with 9 bases fitting TRBD2. The trim removed 1 base at V and 2 bases at J, leaving 4 bases unmatched. Germline loops: CDR1 SEHNR, CDR2 FQNEAQ (reference sequence). The CDR3 consists of 16 residues. The CDR3 bases are TGTGCCAGCAGCTTAGGGCGGGGGGGGAACACAGATACGCAGTATTTT. It translates to CASSLGRGGNTDTQYF. Together with reference TRBV7-9 and TRBJ2-3, the CDR3 gives the full variable domain: DTGVSQNPRHKITKRGQNVTFRCDPISEHNRLYWYRQTLGQGPEFLTYFQNEAQLEKSRLLSDRFSAERPKGSFSTLEIQRTEQGDSAMYLCASSLGRGGNTDTQYFGPGTRLTVL.

The J gene is TRBJ1-2, the V gene TRBV6-5; 8 positions match TRBD1. Germline CDR1 and CDR2: MNHEY and SVGAGI. V lost 4 bases, J lost 1 base, and 8 bases stayed unmatched. The CDR3 is 16 residues long. CDR3 coding DNA: TGTGCCAGCAGTTTGTCTGGACAGGGAAGTAACTATGGCTACACCTTC. Encoded protein: CASSLSGQGSNYGYTF.

This chain links TRBV6-5 with TRBJ1-6, with TRBD1 matching over 8 bases. The CDR3 is 14 residues long. The ends lost 7 bases at V and 5 bases at J; junction bases unmatched: 4. Looked up from germline, CDR1 is MNHEY and CDR2 is SVGAGI. The CDR3 nucleotides read TGTGCCAGCAACAAGGACAGGGATAATTCACCCCTCCACTTT. Translating gives CASNKDRDNSPLHF.

This clone turned up a few times. V and J are TRBV19 and TRBJ2-2; D is uncertain. The V and J ends lost 5 bases and 6 bases respectively, with 4 bases between them. Germline V CDR1 and CDR2: LNHDA, SQIVND (reference sequence). The CDR3 runs to 11 residues. CDR3 region: CASSVPGELFF. The CDR3 DNA is TGTGCCAGTAGTGTCCCCGGGGAGCTGTTTTTT. Looking up the rest from reference TRBV19 and TRBJ2-2 gives the full variable domain: DGGITQSPKYLFRKEGQNVTLSCEQNLNHDAMYWYRQDPGQGLRLIYYSQIVNDFQKGDIAEGYSVSREKKESFPLTVTSAQKNPTAFYLCASSVPGELFFGEGSRLTVL.

V is TRBV18 and J is TRBJ2-3; TRBD2 matches 13 bases. Germline-derived CDR1 and CDR2 are KGHSH and LQKENI. Germline trimming cut 0 bases from V and 9 bases from J; bases unmatched to any gene: 9. The CDR3 spans 17 residues. The CDR3 sequence: CASSPPRLAGGMGTQYF. CDR3 DNA: TGTGCCAGCTCACCACCCCGACTAGCGGGGGGCATGGGGACGCAGTATTTT.

This clone came up once. This chain joins TRBV19 and TRBJ2-5; no definite D call. This CDR3 has 13 amino acids. V was cut by 1 base and J by 4 bases, with 7 bases left in between. From germline, CDR1 is LNHDA and CDR2 SQIVND (reference sequence). CDR3 in DNA: TGTGCCAGTAGTATAGGTACATCAGAGACCCAGTACTTC. Translated: CASSIGTSETQYF.

The chain combines TRBV6-5 with TRBJ1-4; D is perhaps TRBD1 (5 bases). Deletions cut 6 bases from V and 8 bases from J, with 16 bases between. The length of the CDR3 is 14 residues. From germline, CDR1 is MNHEY and CDR2 SVGAGI. CDR3: CASRQDSRPEKLFF. CDR3 sequence (DNA): TGTGCCAGCAGACAAGACAGTCGACCCGAAAAACTGTTTTTT.

This clone has a handful of counts. The rearrangement links TRBV7-9 to TRBJ1-3; D is unresolved. Germline values: CDR1 SEHNR, CDR2 FQNEAQ (reference sequence). The V end lost 1 base, the J end lost 0 bases, and 7 bases lay between the germline ends. CDR3 length equals 15 residues. For the CDR3, the DNA is TGTGCCAGCAGCTTAGGAGGCGGCTCTGGAAACACCATATATTTT. Its protein is CASSLGGGSGNTIYF. The variable domain in full, with the rest retrieved from reference TRBV7-9 and TRBJ1-3, is DTGVSQNPRHKITKRGQNVTFRCDPISEHNRLYWYRQTLGQGPEFLTYFQNEAQLEKSRLLSDRFSAERPKGSFSTLEIQRTEQGDSAMYLCASSLGGGSGNTIYFGEGSWLTVV.

In DNA form, the CDR3 reads TGTGCCAGCAGTGATGTCTTACCAAAAGAGACCCAGTACTTC. It codes for CASSDVLPKETQYF. The V gene is TRBV2, the J gene TRBJ2-5; D unclear. Trimming removed 3 bases from V and 3 bases from J, with 11 bases in between. This CDR3 has 14 residues. Germline-derived CDR1 and CDR2 are SNHLY and FYNNEI.

The chain is built from TRBV4-1 and TRBJ1-4, with D tentatively TRBD1 (5 bases). Germline loops: CDR1 MGHRA, CDR2 YSYEKL. CDR3 length: 15 amino acids. Trimming pared 1 base from V and 8 bases from J, leaving 14 bases between. This CDR3 reads CASSQGAGEGEKLFF. DNA of the CDR3: TGCGCCAGCAGCCAAGGGGCAGGTGAGGGGGAAAAACTGTTTTTT.

This clone has a handful of counts. V gene TRBV11-2 combines with J gene TRBJ2-1; the D gene is possibly TRBD2 (7 bases). The CDR3 contains 18 residues. The germline gives CDR1 SGHAT, CDR2 FQNNGV. With 1 base removed from V and 3 bases from J, the gap between germline ends came to 19 bases. The DNA of the CDR3 is TGTGCCAGCAGCTTAGGTGGGGGGGGCGGCATCGGCTACAATGAGCAGTTCTTC. The encoded protein is CASSLGGGGGIGYNEQFF.

In this sample, this clone turned up once. This sequence joins TRBV5-1 and TRBJ2-2; a weak D match, TRBD2 (6 bases). The germline CDR1 and CDR2 sequences are SGHRS and YFSETQ. This CDR3 has 15 amino acids. Trimming took 2 bases from V and 1 from J, leaving 9 bases between them. The DNA of the CDR3 is TGCGCCAGCAGCTTTGGAGCGGGGAACACCGGGGAGCTGTTTTTT. It encodes CASSFGAGNTGELFF.

V is TRBV15 and J is TRBJ2-1; D may be TRBD2 (5 bases). V was cut by 3 bases and J by 6 bases, with 9 bases left in between. The CDR3 runs 13 residues. Germline CDR1 reads LNHNV; CDR2 reads YYDKDF (reference sequence). CDR3 nucleotide sequence: TGTGCCACCAGCAGCCCTCTAGCCAATGAGCAGTTCTTC. Translating gives CATSSPLANEQFF.